These 2 T cell receptor beta chains came from one sample sequenced in a study of T-cell reconstitution after alpha-beta-depleted transplantation in children. Unique molecular identifiers were used to barcode this TCRbeta library. A single record per CDR3 protein comes from TCRdb applying MiXCR to the PCR reads. Among about 400,000 distinct CDR3 sequences listed, roughly 20% were seen once. Sequencing was performed on PBMCs from the stem cell graft donor, taken from the stem cell graft. The source is a human donor who donated a stem cell graft to a child with acute myeloid leukemia.

This clonotype was seen only a few times. V and J are TRBV5-1 and TRBJ2-3, with TRBD2 matching 11 bases. Germline V gene data show CDR1 as SGHRS and CDR2 as YFSETQ. The CDR3 spans 14 residues. After removal of 6 bases from V and 4 bases from J, the junction contained 4 bases not matched to a gene. DNA of the CDR3: TGCGCCAGCACCGGGACTAGCGGAGCAGATACGCAGTATTTT. Residues: CASTGTSGADTQYF. The full variable domain, with the rest looked up from reference TRBV5-1 and TRBJ2-3, is KAGVTQTPRYLIKTRGQQVTLSCSPISGHRSVSWYQQTPGQGLQFLFEYFSETQRNKGNFPGRFSGRQFSNSRSEMNVSTLELGDSALYLCASTGTSGADTQYFGPGTRLTVL.

The chain combines TRBV15 with TRBJ2-6; D unclear. CDR1 and CDR2 (germline): LNHNV, YYDKDF (reference sequence). This CDR3 spans 19 amino acids. Trimming took 0 bases from V and 0 from J, leaving 15 bases between them. The CDR3 coding sequence is TGTGCCACCAGCAGAGATCTTCGGGTGTCCAGCTCTGGGGCCAACGTCCTGACTTTC. It codes for CATSRDLRVSSSGANVLTF.